This TCR beta chain is from a study of blood T cells in healthy people across ages. Overall study findings and caveats: Among T cells, TCR beta diversity per million cells dropped roughly linearly as age rose.

Trimming cost V 5 bases and J 0 bases, with 11 bases left between them. Per germline, CDR1 DFQATT and CDR2 SNEGSKA (reference sequence). The CDR3 is 13 residues long. The donors, healthy Caucasians from Russia, were aged 6 to 90. Each sample used at least 7 million PBMCs. Extraction of total RNA produced a minimum of 5.5 micrograms from each sample. Together with a sample-barcoded 5' primer, a J-beta primer mix was included in a second PCR lasting roughly 6 to 12 cycles. TCRdb reprocessed the 5' RACE reads via MiXCR and lists one record per CDR3 protein. The sample gives some 1.4 million distinct CDR3 sequences, about 43% of which show up once; 7% to 9% is in the top ten. In regard to this clonotype: Its cognate antigen is unknown.

The chain recombines TRBV20-1 with TRBJ2-7; tentative D call: TRBD2 (5 bases). Sequenced input: blood. The TCR sequence derives from a woman between 18 and 29 years old in good health. The DNA for the CDR3 is TGCAGTGCTCCGAGCGGCCTCTCCTACGAGCAGTACTTC. Translating it yields CSAPSGLSYEQYF.